A single sample gave rise to the 10 T cell receptor beta chains below, sequenced in a study of T cell responses to AZD1222 COVID-19 vaccine (dated by TCRdb to 2020 to 2023). Preparation of the library involved the immunoSEQ multiplex PCR assay. The immuneACCESS repertoire file appears here via TCRdb, limited to in-frame rearrangements. These files lack a portion of the clones; in checked studies, under half of the deficit traces to unresolved V genes, and the cause of the others is not known. This sample holds around 120,000 clones; roughly 91% were observed only once. Together, the top ten hold 5% of the sample. In the paper's terms, the time point label means: about 28 days (+/-7) after the second vaccine dose. The sequences come from peripheral blood, collected 28 days after the second AZD1222 dose. The receptors shown here come from an adult who received the AZD1222 COVID-19 vaccine.

This sequence joins TRBV27 and TRBJ2-3; TRBD1 might be the D (5 bases). Trimming took 6 bases from V and 8 from J, leaving 12 bases between them. Germline V gives CDR1 MNHEY, CDR2 SMNVEV (reference sequence). The CDR3 consists of 12 residues. The CDR3 protein is CASSPVQGTQYF. The DNA for the CDR3 is TGTGCCAGCAGCCCAGTCCAGGGTACGCAGTATTTT.

This chain links TRBV5-1 with TRBJ1-4; 10 nucleotides match TRBD1. V shed 3 bases and J 7 bases; nucleotides not matched to a gene: 15. CDR3 length: 18 residues. Germline CDR1 is SGHRS and CDR2 is YFSETQ. The CDR3 here is CASSSGRQGASRGEKLFF. The CDR3 DNA reads as TGCGCCAGCAGCTCCGGTCGACAGGGGGCATCTCGCGGTGAAAAACTGTTTTTT.

The chain employs TRBV4-2 and TRBJ2-1, with TRBD2 matching over 9 bases. V was clipped by 7 bases and J by 6 bases; unmatched bases: 7. CDR1 and CDR2 from the germline V gene are LGHNA and YNFKEQ. The CDR3 consists of 14 residues. The CDR3 is CASKTGTSSNEQFF. In nucleotides, the CDR3 is TGTGCCAGCAAAACCGGGACTAGCAGCAATGAGCAGTTCTTC.

This clone occurred once. The gene calls are TRBV7-2 and TRBJ2-5; tentative D call: TRBD2 (6 bases). Trimming took 4 bases from V and 2 from J, leaving 11 bases between them. The CDR3 runs to 14 residues. Per germline, CDR1 SGHTA and CDR2 FQGNSA. For the CDR3, the DNA is TGTGCCAGCAGCTCTGTACGGGGGCAAGAGACCCAGTACTTC. Amino acids: CASSSVRGQETQYF.

The genes are TRBV7-8 and TRBJ2-1; 8 bases align to TRBD1. The V segment lost 4 bases and the J segment 4 bases; nucleotides outside the gene matches: 9. In germline, CDR1 is SGHVS, CDR2 FQNEAQ. There are 16 residues in the CDR3. The CDR3 DNA sequence: TGTGCCAGCAGCTCGAGAAGGGACAGGTCGTACAATGAGCAGTTCTTC. Its translation: CASSSRRDRSYNEQFF.

The V and J genes are TRBV3-1 (or the pseudogene TRBV3-2) and TRBJ2-1; 7 bases fit TRBD2. With 4 bases clipped from V and 0 bases from J, the junction kept 3 bases outside the gene matches. Germline-derived CDR1 and CDR2 are LGHDT and YNNKEL (reference sequence). The CDR3 is 15 amino acids. CDR3: CASSRAGNSYNEQFF. The CDR3 DNA reads TGTGCCAGCAGCCGAGCGGGAAACTCCTACAATGAGCAGTTCTTC.

The count of this clone is one. The CDR3 protein is CASSQVSLAGAAGELFF. In DNA form, the CDR3 reads TGTGCCAGCAGCCAAGTGTCGCTAGCGGGGGCCGCCGGGGAGCTGTTTTTT. The chain combines TRBV3-1 (or the pseudogene TRBV3-2) with TRBJ2-2; 10 positions agree with TRBD2. The germline V gene encodes CDR1 LGHDT and CDR2 YNNKEL (reference sequence). The CDR3 is 17 residues long. V shed 1 base, J shed 6 bases, and the junction held 8 bases outside the gene matches.

The chain links TRBV9 to TRBJ1-3, with 8 bases matching TRBD1. This CDR3 spans 17 amino acids. V gave up 0 bases and J gave up 4 bases; unmatched junction bases: 9. CDR1 and CDR2 from the germline V gene are SGDLS and YYNGEE. The CDR3 region is CASSVAPPGQGGNTIYF. CDR3 in DNA: TGTGCCAGCAGCGTAGCCCCCCCAGGACAGGGAGGAAACACCATATATTTT.

CDR3 nucleotide sequence: TGTGCCAGTAGTATGCTGCTAGTTCCAGAGACCCAGTACTTC. Protein product: CASSMLLVPETQYF. This sequence joins TRBV19 and TRBJ2-5; unclear D gene. Trimming pared 3 bases from V and 4 bases from J, leaving 12 bases between. Germline-derived CDR1 and CDR2 are LNHDA and SQIVND (reference sequence). This CDR3 contains 14 residues.

This rearrangement joins TRBV11-2 to TRBJ2-3; D uncertain. V was cut by 0 bases and J by 0 bases, with 7 bases left in between. This CDR3 comprises 15 residues. Germline V gene data show CDR1 as SGHAT and CDR2 as FQNNGV. The CDR3 is CASSLDSVSTDTQYF. The CDR3, as DNA: TGTGCCAGCAGCTTAGATTCAGTTAGCACAGATACGCAGTATTTT. Variable domain in full (rest from reference TRBV11-2 and TRBJ2-3): EAGVAQSPRYKIIEKRQSVAFWCNPISGHATLYWYQQILGQGPKLLIQFQNNGVVDDSQLPKDRFSAERLKGVDSTLKIQPAKLEDSAVYLCASSLDSVSTDTQYFGPGTRLTVL.